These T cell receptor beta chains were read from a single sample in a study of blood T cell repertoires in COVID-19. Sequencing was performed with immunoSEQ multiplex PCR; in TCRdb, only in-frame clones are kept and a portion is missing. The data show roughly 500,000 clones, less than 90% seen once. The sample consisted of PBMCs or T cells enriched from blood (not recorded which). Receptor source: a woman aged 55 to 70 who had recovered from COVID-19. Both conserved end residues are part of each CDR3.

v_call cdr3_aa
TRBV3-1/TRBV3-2 CASSYRGAETQYF
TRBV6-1 CASSENVQGGNSPLHF
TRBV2 CASLSLLHSYEQYF
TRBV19 CASSSMDRGSYNEQFF
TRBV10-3 CAINQGINNEQFF
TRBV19 CASSRLAGKDTQYF
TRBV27 CASSFTGGGYTF
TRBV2 CASRRTGQLNYGYTF
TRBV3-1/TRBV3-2 CASSQDRTSGYNEQFF
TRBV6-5 CASFNPLNTEAFF
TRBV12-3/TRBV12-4 CASSGTGPRTQYF
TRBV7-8 CASSWTGQLGWDQYF
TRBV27 CASSTQGKAFF
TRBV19 CASGAGDRLSGNTIYF
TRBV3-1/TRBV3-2 CASSPGSTTEAFF
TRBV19 CASSIGTGGSYEQYF
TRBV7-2 CASSRAIGGYGTDTQYF
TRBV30 CAWTGGSDEKLFF
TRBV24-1 CATGSGIGATDTQYF
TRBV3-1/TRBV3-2 CASGTQGTDTQYF
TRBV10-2 CASSEEGNYGYTF
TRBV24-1 CATKSTGGTEAFF
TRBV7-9 CASSRPGQGFYEQYF
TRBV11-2 CASSSSWVALSNYEQYF
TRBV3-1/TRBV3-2 CASSQLRGNNYGYTF
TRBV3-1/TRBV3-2 CASSQSEVQGQPQHF
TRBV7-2 CASSPAAKNIQYF
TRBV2 CASSGQGWNTEAFF
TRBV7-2 CASSLQGTAINEQFF
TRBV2 CATEGTGGNSPLHF
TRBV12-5 CASGRSTGGSGNQPQHF
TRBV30 CAWTVAVNTGELFF
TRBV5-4 CASSLQGHYNSPLHF
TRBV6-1 CASSAKSGGTGNTIYF
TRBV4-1 CASSQEGVSNQPQHF
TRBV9 CASSERGGQYTDTQYF
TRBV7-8 CASSPRTGDFGQPQHF
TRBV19 CASSEQGNYGYTF
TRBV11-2 CASSLDLGTGSYEQYF
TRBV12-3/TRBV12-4 CASSPDREHEQYF
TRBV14 CASSQGGYGKLFF
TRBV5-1 CASSLEGLAYSNTGELFF
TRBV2 CASQIYEQYF
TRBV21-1 CASPKGEYGYTF
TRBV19 CASSRDRGIYGYTF
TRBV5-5 CASSLLDRAMANTGELFF
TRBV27 CASSLVRGSQETQYF
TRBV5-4 CASSLSGSTGELFF
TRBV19 CASTSRGYRDTEAFF
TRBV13 CASSFGQANEKLFF
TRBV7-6 CASSPNWAKFTEAFF
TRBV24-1 CATSRQAGYNEQFF
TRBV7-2 CASSSFRDSGANVLTF
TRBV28 CASSLDFSTGELFF
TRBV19 CASKGTDFQAKNIQYF